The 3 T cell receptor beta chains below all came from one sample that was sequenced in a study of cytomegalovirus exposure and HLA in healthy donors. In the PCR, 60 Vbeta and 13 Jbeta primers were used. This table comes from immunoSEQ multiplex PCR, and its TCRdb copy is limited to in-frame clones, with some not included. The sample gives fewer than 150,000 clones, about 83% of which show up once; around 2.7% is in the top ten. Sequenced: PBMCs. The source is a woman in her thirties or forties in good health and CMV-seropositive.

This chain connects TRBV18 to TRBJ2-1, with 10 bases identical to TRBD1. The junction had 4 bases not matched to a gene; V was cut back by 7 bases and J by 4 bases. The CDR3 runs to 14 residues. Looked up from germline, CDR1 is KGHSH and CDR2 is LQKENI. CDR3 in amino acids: CASYAGQGYNEQFF. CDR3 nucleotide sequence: TGTGCCAGCTACGCGGGACAGGGGTACAATGAGCAGTTCTTC.

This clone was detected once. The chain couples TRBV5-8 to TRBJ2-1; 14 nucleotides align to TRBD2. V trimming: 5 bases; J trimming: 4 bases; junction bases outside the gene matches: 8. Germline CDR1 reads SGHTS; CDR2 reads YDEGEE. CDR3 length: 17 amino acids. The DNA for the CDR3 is TGTGCCAGCAGTTTCGCCGGGACTAGCGGGAGTTACAATGAGCAGTTCTTC. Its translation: CASSFAGTSGSYNEQFF.

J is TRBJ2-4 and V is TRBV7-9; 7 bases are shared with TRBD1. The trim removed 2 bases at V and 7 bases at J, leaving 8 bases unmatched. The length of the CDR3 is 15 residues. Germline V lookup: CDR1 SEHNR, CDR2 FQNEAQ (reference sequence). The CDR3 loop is CASSLLRGQRNIQYF. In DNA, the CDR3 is TGTGCCAGCAGCTTATTAAGGGGACAGCGCAACATTCAGTACTTC.